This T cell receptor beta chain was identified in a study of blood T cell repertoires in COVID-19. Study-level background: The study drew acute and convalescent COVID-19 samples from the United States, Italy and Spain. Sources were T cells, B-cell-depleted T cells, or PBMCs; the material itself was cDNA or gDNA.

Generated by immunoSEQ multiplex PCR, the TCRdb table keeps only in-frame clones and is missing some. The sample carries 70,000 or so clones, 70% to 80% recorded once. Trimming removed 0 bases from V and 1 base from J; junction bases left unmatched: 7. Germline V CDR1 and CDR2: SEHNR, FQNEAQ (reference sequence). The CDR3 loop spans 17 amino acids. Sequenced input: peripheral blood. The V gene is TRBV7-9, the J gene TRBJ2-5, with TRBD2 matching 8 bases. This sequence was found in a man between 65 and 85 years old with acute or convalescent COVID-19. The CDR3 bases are TGTGCCAGCAGCTTAGCCTCTAGCGGGTGGTTCCAAGAGACCCAGTACTTC. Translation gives CASSLASSGWFQETQYF. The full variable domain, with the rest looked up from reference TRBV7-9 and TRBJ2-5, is DTGVSQNPRHKITKRGQNVTFRCDPISEHNRLYWYRQTLGQGPEFLTYFQNEAQLEKSRLLSDRFSAERPKGSFSTLEIQRTEQGDSAMYLCASSLASSGWFQETQYFGPGTRLLVL.